This T cell receptor (beta chain) was recorded in a study of CD8+CD57+ T cells in acquired aplastic anemia. The overall study: The DNA of sorted CD4+ and CD8+ cells averaged roughly 3.2 ug.

Study-level points and caveats: Patients had approximately 29 CD8+ CDR3 sequences in common with controls (the shared set).

Concerning this clonotype itself: Its specificity is unknown.

Deletions cut 5 bases from V and 0 bases from J, with 9 bases between. The CDR3 spans 14 residues. The germline V gene encodes CDR1 MNHNS and CDR2 SASEGT. Genomic DNA, serving as template, underwent TCR beta VDJ and CDR3 profiling. MiXCR, run by TCRdb on the reads, gives a single entry per CDR3 protein. The table shows hundreds of thousands of distinct CDR3 sequences, with approximately 33% occurring only once. Sequenced patients had shown CD8+CD57+ cell expansion by flow cytometry. The V gene is TRBV6-1, the J gene TRBJ2-3, with unresolved D. Sequencing was performed on sorted CD4+, CD8+, or CD8+CD57+ T cells (not recorded which) from PBMCs. This clonotype was sampled from a human donor with aplastic anemia. CDR3 sequence reads: CASSLIESTDTQYF. CDR3 bases: TGTGCCAGCAGTCTTATAGAAAGCACAGATACGCAGTATTTT.